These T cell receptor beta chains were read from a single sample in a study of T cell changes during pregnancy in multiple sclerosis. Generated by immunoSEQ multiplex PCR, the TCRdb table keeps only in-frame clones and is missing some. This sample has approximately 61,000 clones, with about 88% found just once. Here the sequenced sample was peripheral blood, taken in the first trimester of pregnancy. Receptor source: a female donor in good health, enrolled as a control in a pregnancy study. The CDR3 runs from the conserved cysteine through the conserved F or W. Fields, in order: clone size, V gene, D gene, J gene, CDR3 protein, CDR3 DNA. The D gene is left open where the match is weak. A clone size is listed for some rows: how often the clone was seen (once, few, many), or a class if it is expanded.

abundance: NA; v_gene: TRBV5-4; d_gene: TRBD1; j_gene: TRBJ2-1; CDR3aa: CASSPRTGVPYNEQFF; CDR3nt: TGTGCCAGCAGCCCGAGGACAGGGGTGCCCTACAATGAGCAGTTCTTC
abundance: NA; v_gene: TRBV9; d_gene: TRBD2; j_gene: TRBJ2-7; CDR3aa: CASSVRAGAYEQYF; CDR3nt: TGTGCCAGCAGCGTAAGGGCGGGGGCCTACGAGCAGTACTTC
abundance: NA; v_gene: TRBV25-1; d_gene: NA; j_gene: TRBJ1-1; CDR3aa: CASGSGGISTEAFF; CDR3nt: TGTGCCAGCGGATCGGGCGGGATCAGCACTGAAGCTTTCTTT
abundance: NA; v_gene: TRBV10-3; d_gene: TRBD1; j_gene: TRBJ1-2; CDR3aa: CAISERGQGTLYGYTF; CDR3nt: TGTGCCATCAGTGAGAGGGGACAGGGGACCTTGTATGGCTACACCTTC
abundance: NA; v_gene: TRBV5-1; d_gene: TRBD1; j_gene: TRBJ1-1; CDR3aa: CASSSGQGGEAFF; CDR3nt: TGCGCCAGCAGCTCCGGACAGGGAGGGGAAGCTTTCTTT
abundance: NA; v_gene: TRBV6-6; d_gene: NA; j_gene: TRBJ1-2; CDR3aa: CASSLGGGYTF; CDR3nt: TGTGCCAGCAGTCTCGGAGGTGGCTACACCTTC
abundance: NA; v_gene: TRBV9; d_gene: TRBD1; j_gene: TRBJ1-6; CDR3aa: CASSVGQGASPLHF; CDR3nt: TGTGCCAGCAGCGTAGGGCAGGGGGCTTCACCCCTCCACTTT
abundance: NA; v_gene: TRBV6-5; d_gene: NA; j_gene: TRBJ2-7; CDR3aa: CASSYSGLKYF; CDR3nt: TGTGCCAGCAGTTACTCCGGGTTGAAGTACTTC
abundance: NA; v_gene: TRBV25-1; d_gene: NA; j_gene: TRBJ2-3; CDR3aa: CASSESKVHLGGTDTQYF; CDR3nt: TGTGCCAGCAGTGAATCCAAGGTGCACTTAGGGGGCACAGATACGCAGTATTTT
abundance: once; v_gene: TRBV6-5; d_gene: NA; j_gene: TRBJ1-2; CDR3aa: CASSYSEGGYTF; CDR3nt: TGTGCCAGCAGTTACTCGGAGGGTGGCTACACCTTC
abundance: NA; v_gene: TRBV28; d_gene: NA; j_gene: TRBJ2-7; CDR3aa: CASSPLSTGRSDEQYF; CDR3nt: TGTGCCAGCAGTCCTCTCTCTACAGGGAGAAGTGACGAGCAGTACTTC
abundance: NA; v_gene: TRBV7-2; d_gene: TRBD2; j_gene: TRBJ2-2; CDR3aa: CASSFGLAGELFF; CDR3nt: TGTGCCAGCAGCTTCGGACTAGCGGGGGAGCTGTTTTTT
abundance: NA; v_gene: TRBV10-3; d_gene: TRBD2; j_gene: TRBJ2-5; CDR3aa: CAISLGAGGKETQYF; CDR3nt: TGTGCCATCAGCCTTGGAGCGGGGGGTAAAGAGACCCAGTACTTC
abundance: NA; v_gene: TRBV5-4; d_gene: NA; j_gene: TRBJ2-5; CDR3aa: CAIFSQGGQETQYF; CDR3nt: TGTGCCATCTTCAGTCAGGGGGGCCAAGAGACCCAGTACTTC
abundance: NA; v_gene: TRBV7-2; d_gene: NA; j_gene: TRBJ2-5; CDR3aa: CASSYSRESGETQYF; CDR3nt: TGTGCCAGCAGCTATAGCCGGGAGTCGGGGGAGACCCAGTACTTC
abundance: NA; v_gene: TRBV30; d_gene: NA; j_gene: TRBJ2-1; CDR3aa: CACDPGQSSYNEQFF; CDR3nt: TGTGCCTGCGACCCGGGACAAAGCTCCTACAATGAGCAGTTCTTC
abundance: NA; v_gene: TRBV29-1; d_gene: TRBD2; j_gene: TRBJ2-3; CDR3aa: CSVWGEFYGTSRTDTQYF; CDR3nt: TGCAGCGTCTGGGGGGAATTTTACGGGACTAGCCGCACAGATACGCAGTATTTT
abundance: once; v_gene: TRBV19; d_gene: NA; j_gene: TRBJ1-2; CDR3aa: CATIPGELTGGYTF; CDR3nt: TGTGCCACGATTCCAGGGGAGCTAACAGGCGGCTACACCTTC
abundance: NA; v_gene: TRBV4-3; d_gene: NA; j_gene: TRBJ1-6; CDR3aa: CASSQAQGYNSPLHF; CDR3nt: TGCGCCAGCAGCCAAGCCCAGGGGTATAATTCACCCCTCCACTTT
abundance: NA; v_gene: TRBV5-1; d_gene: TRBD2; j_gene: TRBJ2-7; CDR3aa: CASSHGHREDEQYF; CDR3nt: TGCGCCAGCAGCCACGGACATCGGGAGGACGAGCAGTACTTC
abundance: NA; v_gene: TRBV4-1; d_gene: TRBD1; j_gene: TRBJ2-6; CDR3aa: CASSDRGRGFGAGANVLTF; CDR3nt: TGCGCCAGCAGCGACAGGGGAAGAGGGTTCGGGGCTGGGGCCAACGTCCTGACTTTC
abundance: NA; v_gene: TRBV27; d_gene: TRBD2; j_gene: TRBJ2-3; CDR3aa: CASRLAGGPPDTQYF; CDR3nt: TGTGCCAGCAGACTAGCGGGGGGGCCCCCAGATACGCAGTATTTT